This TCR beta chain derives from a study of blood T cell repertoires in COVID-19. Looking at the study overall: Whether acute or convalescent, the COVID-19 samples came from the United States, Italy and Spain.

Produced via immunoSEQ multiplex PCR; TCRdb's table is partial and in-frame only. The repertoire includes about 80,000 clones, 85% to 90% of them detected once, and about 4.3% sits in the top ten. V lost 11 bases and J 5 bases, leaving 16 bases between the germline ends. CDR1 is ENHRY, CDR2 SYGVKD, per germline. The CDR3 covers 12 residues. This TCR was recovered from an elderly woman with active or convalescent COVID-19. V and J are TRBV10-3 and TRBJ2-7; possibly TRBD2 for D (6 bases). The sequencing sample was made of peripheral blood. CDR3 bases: TGTGCCGGGCGCGGGGAAGGAAACGAGCAGTACTTC. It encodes CAGRGEGNEQYF.